The T cell receptor beta chain described here comes from a study of blood T cell repertoires in COVID-19. In the study overall: Sources were T cells, B-cell-depleted T cells, or PBMCs; the material itself was cDNA or gDNA.

As handled by the study authors: Estimation of nucleated cell counts relied on the amplification of reference gene primers. Method: immunoSEQ multiplex PCR; TCRdb's copy keeps in-frame clones and lacks some. The DNA was the basis for D and trimming; V, J and clone size are from that table. The table records 150,000 or so clones, roughly nine tenths of them present only once. The CDR3 is 18 residues long. Germline loops: CDR1 SEHNR, CDR2 FQNEAQ (reference sequence). Trimming pared 7 bases from V and 2 bases from J, leaving 24 bases between. The sequence was obtained from a man aged 50 or older with acute or convalescent COVID-19. The J gene is TRBJ1-5, the V gene TRBV7-9; tentatively, D is TRBD1 (5 bases). The sequenced sample consisted of peripheral blood. The CDR3 coding sequence is TGTGCCAGCAACCACTTTTTGGCCGCCAGGGCCGGCAATCAGCCCCAGCATTTT. This encodes CASNHFLAARAGNQPQHF.